One and the same sample provided the 26 T cell receptor beta chains below, sequenced in a study of CXCR3-negative and CXCR3-positive naive CD8 T cells. UMI-labeled TRB cDNA libraries were prepared by 5' RACE. Reanalyzing the 5' RACE reads, TCRdb keeps one entry per CDR3 protein, without DNA. The sample includes fewer than 90,000 distinct CDR3 sequences. Sequencing used naive CXCR3- CD8+ T cells from blood. Subset described: CD45RO-CCR7+CD27+CD95- naive CD8+ T cells lacking CXCR3 (TNR3-). Receptor source: a human donor in good health. Some clones in this sample may be carry-over from other donors' samples.

CDR3: CASSQDNKRAYEQYF. The chain carries TRBV4-3 and TRBJ2-7; TCRdb picks TRBD2, but there is no DNA to check that call. Germline V gives CDR1 LGHNA, CDR2 YSLEER. The CDR3 is 15 residues long.

This chain links TRBV28 with TRBJ1-5. The germline gives CDR1 MDHEN, CDR2 SYDVKM. CDR3 size: 15 residues. The CDR3 loop is CASSLLGRGNQPQHF.

The gene calls are TRBV28 and TRBJ2-1; the TCRdb call, TRBD2, lacks DNA for checking. This CDR3 region has 15 residues. The V gene's germline CDR1 is MDHEN and CDR2 SYDVKM. CDR3 sequence: CASSHSGKGFYEQFF.

This chain joins TRBV12-3 or TRBV12-4 and TRBJ2-1; with no DNA, the TCRdb D assignment of TRBD2 cannot be verified. CDR3 length equals 13 residues. The chain's CDR3 is CASSTGPRNEQFF.

The rearrangement links TRBV4-2 to TRBJ2-1. This CDR3 comprises 13 residues. Germline assignment: CDR1 LGHNA and CDR2 YNFKEQ. CDR3 in amino acids: CASSQAENNEQFF.

The chain has TRBV7-9 and TRBJ2-7; TCRdb outputs TRBD1, but without DNA this stays unchecked. The CDR3 has 15 residues. Germline CDR1 is SEHNR and CDR2 is FQNEAQ (reference sequence). The CDR3 sequence is CASSSVRTGPYEQYF.

The chain uses TRBV29-1 and TRBJ2-2; lacking DNA, the TRBD2 call made by TCRdb goes unchecked. The germline CDR1 and CDR2 sequences are SQVTM and ANQGSEA. CDR3 length: 14 amino acids. This CDR3 reads CSVPGLAPTGELFF.

The genes are TRBV29-1 and TRBJ2-1; TCRdb lists TRBD1, though no DNA is available to test this call. The germline V gene has CDR1 SQVTM and CDR2 ANQGSEA. The CDR3 consists of 14 residues. The CDR3 region is CSVYVGVSYNEQFF.

The chain uses TRBV7-3 and TRBJ1-1; the TCRdb call, TRBD1, lacks DNA for checking. Looked up from germline, CDR1 is SGHTA and CDR2 is FQGTGA. CDR3 length: 13 residues. The CDR3 is CASSSDRGTEAFF. Combining the CDR3 with reference TRBV7-3 and TRBJ1-1 gives the whole variable domain GAGVSQTPSNKVTEKGKYVELRCDPISGHTALYWYRQSLGQGPEFLIYFQGTGAADDSGLPNDRFFAVRPEGSVSTLKIQRTERGDSAVYLCASSSDRGTEAFFGQGTRLTVV.

The gene calls are TRBV19 and TRBJ2-1; TCRdb's D call of TRBD2 is untestable without DNA. This CDR3 region has 15 residues. From germline, CDR1 is LNHDA and CDR2 SQIVND (reference sequence). The chain's CDR3 is CASSIGGGNYNEQFF.

J is TRBJ2-1 and V is TRBV11-1; the D gene TCRdb calls, TRBD1, cannot be checked with no DNA. The CDR3 runs to 16 residues. In germline, CDR1 is SGHAT, CDR2 FQDESV (reference sequence). CDR3 sequence: CASSRVTGSSYNEQFF.

This chain uses TRBV11-3 with TRBJ2-1; the D call of TRBD1 rests on TCRdb alone, since no DNA is present to check it. This CDR3 spans 15 amino acids. Germline V gene lookup returns CDR1 SGHNT and CDR2 YENEEA. The CDR3 loop is CASSLEQVPYNEQFF.

The rearrangement joins TRBV6-5 to TRBJ2-1; TCRdb designates TRBD2, a call that cannot be tested without DNA. Germline CDR1 MNHEY, CDR2 SVGAGI. The CDR3 is 20 amino acids. Here the CDR3 reads CASSDLARGHQQGPYNEQFF.

This chain uses TRBV15 with TRBJ2-1; TCRdb picks TRBD2, but there is no DNA to check that call. This CDR3 spans 15 amino acids. The germline V gene encodes CDR1 LNHNV and CDR2 YYDKDF (reference sequence). This CDR3 is CATSAPSGREDEQFF.

The chain recombines TRBV7-8 with TRBJ2-7; TCRdb lists TRBD1, though no DNA is available to test this call. The germline V gene encodes CDR1 SGHVS and CDR2 FQNEAQ. This CDR3 spans 15 amino acids. This CDR3 is CASSQQGQSSYEQYF.

V usage is TRBV19 and J usage is TRBJ1-5; TCRdb reports TRBD1, a call that lacks DNA to check it against. The CDR3 is 14 residues long. Germline V gene lookup returns CDR1 LNHDA and CDR2 SQIVND (reference sequence). CDR3 residues: CATGVLSQSQPQHF.

The V call is TRBV30, the J call TRBJ1-1. CDR1 and CDR2 from the germline V gene are GTSNPN and SVGIG (reference sequence). The CDR3 length is 12 residues. The CDR3: CAWRGRNTEAFF.

CDR3 amino acids: CATSRATPGTEAFF. The rearrangement uses TRBV15 and TRBJ1-1; the D call from TCRdb, TRBD1, cannot be confirmed without DNA. The germline CDR1 and CDR2 sequences are LNHNV and YYDKDF (reference sequence). The CDR3 spans 14 residues. Filled out from reference TRBV15 and TRBJ1-1, the complete variable domain reads DAMVIQNPRYQVTQFGKPVTLSCSQTLNHNVMYWYQQKSSQAPKLLFHYYDKDFNNEADTPDNFQSRRPNTSFCFLDIRSPGLGDTAMYLCATSRATPGTEAFFGQGTRLTVV.

The genes are TRBV7-6 and TRBJ2-3; TCRdb reports TRBD1, a call that lacks DNA to check it against. CDR1 is SGHVS and CDR2 is FNYEAQ in the germline V gene. The CDR3 extends over 15 amino acids. The CDR3 loop is CASSLRDSLTDTQYF.

This sequence joins TRBV29-1 and TRBJ2-3; the TCRdb D gene call, TRBD2, has no DNA to confirm it. This CDR3 comprises 12 residues. Germline CDR1 is SQVTM and CDR2 is ANQGSEA. The CDR3 spells CSGRTIGDTQYF.

The chain recombines TRBV29-1 with TRBJ2-7; the TCRdb D gene call, TRBD2, has no DNA to confirm it. The germline gives CDR1 SQVTM, CDR2 ANQGSEA. CDR3 length: 12 residues. The CDR3 here is CSVLLAGGEQYF.

The gene calls are TRBV2 and TRBJ2-1; absent DNA, TCRdb's TRBD2 call cannot be checked. The CDR3 extends over 16 amino acids. Germline V lookup: CDR1 SNHLY, CDR2 FYNNEI. CDR3 amino acids: CASSELTGGSYNEQFF.

The V gene is TRBV10-3, the J gene TRBJ2-3; TCRdb's assignment of TRBD1 cannot be checked, as there is no DNA. This CDR3 comprises 12 residues. Germline assignment: CDR1 ENHRY and CDR2 SYGVKD. The CDR3 loop is CAISDPADTQYF.

The rearrangement links TRBV29-1 to TRBJ2-7; TCRdb calls TRBD1, which cannot be checked without DNA. From germline, CDR1 is SQVTM and CDR2 ANQGSEA. The CDR3 has 15 amino acids. The CDR3 loop is CSVEMGERGSYEQYF.

The chain employs TRBV29-1 and TRBJ1-2; TCRdb picks TRBD1, but there is no DNA to check that call. Germline V gene data show CDR1 as SQVTM and CDR2 as ANQGSEA. The CDR3 extends over 15 amino acids. CDR3 region: CSVVAPGQLNYGYTF.

The rearrangement uses TRBV12-3 or TRBV12-4 and TRBJ2-2. This CDR3 spans 14 amino acids. The CDR3 sequence is CASSLEIRNGELFF.